These 14 T cell receptor beta chains were sequenced from one sample in a study of blood T cell repertoires in COVID-19. The table came from immunoSEQ multiplex PCR; TCRdb's copy has only in-frame clones and leaves some out. This sample yields 40,000 to 45,000 clones, of which around 90% are seen a single time; about 22% belongs to the top ten. The sample consisted of peripheral blood. The source is a man aged 50 or older with active COVID-19.

The chain employs TRBV15 and TRBJ1-1; D gene unclear. This CDR3 contains 13 residues. Germline V gene lookup returns CDR1 LNHNV and CDR2 YYDKDF (reference sequence). V lost 1 base and J 10 bases, leaving 13 bases between the germline ends. In DNA, the CDR3 is TGTGCCACCAGCAGAGGGGGAGAACCCACAGCTTTCTTT. Protein: CATSRGGEPTAFF.

This chain uses TRBV3-1 (or the pseudogene TRBV3-2) with TRBJ2-7, with a possible D match to TRBD2 (5 bases). V gave up 2 bases and J gave up 0 bases, with 8 bases separating them. The germline gives CDR1 LGHDT, CDR2 YNNKEL (reference sequence). The CDR3 covers 14 residues. The DNA for the CDR3 is TGTGCCAGCAGCCAATCAAGCGGCTCCTACGAGCAGTACTTC. The encoded protein is CASSQSSGSYEQYF.

CDR3 DNA: TGTGCCAGCAGTTACTATACCAAAGCGGTGGTGGGGATTGAGACCCAGTACTTC. Its protein product is CASSYYTKAVVGIETQYF. J is TRBJ2-5 and V is TRBV6-2 or TRBV6-3, with a possible D match to TRBD2 (5 bases). CDR1 MNHEY and CDR2 SVGEGT come from the germline V gene. The CDR3 sequence is 18 residues long. Trimming removed 1 base from V and 5 bases from J, with 23 bases in between.

The CDR3 here is CATSPTGQDGNEQFF. In nucleotides, the CDR3 is TGTGCCACCAGCCCTACCGGACAGGACGGCAATGAGCAGTTCTTC. The V gene is TRBV15, the J gene TRBJ2-1, with TRBD1 matching over 7 bases. Germline V CDR1 and CDR2: LNHNV, YYDKDF (reference sequence). This CDR3 spans 15 amino acids. Losses at the gene ends were 5 bases for V and 6 bases for J; bases not matched to a gene: 10.

The rearrangement uses TRBV7-2 and TRBJ2-1; 9 bases are a match to TRBD1. V was pared by 6 bases and J by 4 bases, with 7 bases of the junction left unmatched. In germline, CDR1 is SGHTA, CDR2 FQGNSA. The length of the CDR3 is 15 residues. CDR3 nucleotides: TGTGCCAGCAGACAACAGGGGGCTGGGTACAATGAGCAGTTCTTC. The encoded protein is CASRQQGAGYNEQFF.

The table lists this clone with a count of one. This chain connects TRBV20-1 to TRBJ2-3, with 7 positions matching TRBD2. The CDR3 totals 17 residues. CDR1 is DFQATT, CDR2 SNEGSKA, per germline (reference sequence). V was clipped by 3 bases and J by 0 bases; unmatched bases: 12. The CDR3, as DNA: TGCAGTGCTAGTATGGCGGGAGCTTCGCTTAGCACAGATACGCAGTATTTT. Translation gives CSASMAGASLSTDTQYF.

V usage is TRBV3-1 (or the pseudogene TRBV3-2) and J usage is TRBJ2-2; 9 bases match TRBD2. CDR1 and CDR2 (germline): LGHDT, YNNKEL (reference sequence). The CDR3 sequence is 15 residues long. V shed 3 bases and J 1 base; nucleotides not matched to a gene: 0. CDR3 loop: CASSHSGGNTGELFF. The CDR3, as DNA: TGTGCCAGCAGCCATAGCGGGGGGAACACCGGGGAGCTGTTTTTT.

The gene calls are TRBV5-1 and TRBJ1-5, with D tentatively TRBD1 (5 bases). V was clipped by 4 bases and J by 4 bases, with 18 bases between them. This CDR3 contains 16 residues. CDR1 SGHRS and CDR2 YFSETQ come from the germline V gene. CDR3 loop: CASSVRIDSPNQPQHF. CDR3 in DNA: TGCGCCAGCAGCGTAAGGATAGACAGCCCTAATCAGCCCCAGCATTTT.

The chain has TRBV28 and TRBJ1-2; D is uncertain. The CDR3 is 13 residues long. Germline-derived CDR1 and CDR2 are MDHEN and SYDVKM. Deletions cut 7 bases from V and 2 bases from J, with 11 bases between. This chain's CDR3 is CASNSDWNYGYTF. CDR3 coding DNA: TGTGCCAGCAATTCCGACTGGAACTATGGCTACACCTTC.

The V and J genes are TRBV5-1 and TRBJ1-4, with D unclear. Germline CDR1 reads SGHRS; CDR2 reads YFSETQ. V was clipped by 0 bases and J by 0 bases, with 6 bases between them. CDR3 size: 15 residues. The CDR3 sequence is CASSLAGSTNEKLFF. As DNA, the CDR3 is TGCGCCAGCAGCTTGGCGGGATCAACTAATGAAAAACTGTTTTTT.

As for this clone: Other DNA sequences of this sample code for an identical CDR3. This chain links TRBV19 with TRBJ2-1, with 7 nucleotides matching TRBD1. The CDR3 length is 12 residues. CDR1 and CDR2 from the germline V gene are LNHDA and SQIVND (reference sequence). After removal of 11 bases from V and 9 bases from J, the junction contained 10 bases not matched to a gene. This CDR3 is CAARDSMSEQFF. The CDR3 region has the DNA TGTGCCGCCCGGGACAGTATGAGTGAGCAGTTCTTC.

The genes are TRBV27 and TRBJ2-7; a possible D gene is TRBD2 (5 bases). Looked up from germline, CDR1 is MNHEY and CDR2 is SMNVEV (reference sequence). The CDR3 loop spans 12 amino acids. V lost 5 bases to trimming and J lost 6 bases, with 11 bases between them. The CDR3 is CASSPGIGEQYF. DNA for the CDR3: TGTGCCAGCAGTCCGGGAATTGGCGAGCAGTACTTC.

The chain combines TRBV6-5 with TRBJ1-2, with TRBD1 as a possible D gene (6 bases). The germline CDR1 and CDR2 sequences are MNHEY and SVGAGI. The germline V and J ends were trimmed by 8 bases and 6 bases, with 22 bases remaining between them. This CDR3 region has 15 residues. The CDR3 DNA is TGTGCCAGCGGGGAGCCGGTGGCAGGGGCTCATGGCTACACCTTC. Protein: CASGEPVAGAHGYTF.

The chain carries TRBV27 and TRBJ2-7; D uncertain. The CDR3 contains 14 residues. Trimming shortened V by 5 bases and J by 2 bases, and 13 bases separated the two germline ends. Per germline, CDR1 MNHEY and CDR2 SMNVEV (reference sequence). Here the CDR3 reads CASSTSVQAYEQYF. In nucleotides, the CDR3 is TGTGCCAGCAGTACATCGGTCCAGGCCTACGAGCAGTACTTC.